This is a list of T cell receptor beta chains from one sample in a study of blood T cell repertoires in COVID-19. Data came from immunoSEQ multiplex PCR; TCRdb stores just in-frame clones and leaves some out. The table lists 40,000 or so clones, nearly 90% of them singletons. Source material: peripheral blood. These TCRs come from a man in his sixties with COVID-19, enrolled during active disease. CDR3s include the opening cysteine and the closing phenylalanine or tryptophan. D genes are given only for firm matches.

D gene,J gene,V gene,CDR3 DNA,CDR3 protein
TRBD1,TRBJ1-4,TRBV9,TGTGCCAGCAGCGTTTTCGGTTTAGGACAGGGAAAGGAAAAACTGTTTTTT,CASSVFGLGQGKEKLFF
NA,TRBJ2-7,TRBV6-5,TGTGCCAGCAGTCAGGGGTCGGAGCAGTACTTC,CASSQGSEQYF
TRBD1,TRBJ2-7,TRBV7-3,TGTGCCAGCAGCCTTTCTACTTGCCCCCTTCGACAGGGTTGTGGATACGAGCAGTACTTC,CASSLSTCPLRQGCGYEQYF
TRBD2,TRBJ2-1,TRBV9,TGTGCCAGCAGCGACTTACCGGGACTAGCGGTCGGTGAGCAGTTCTTC,CASSDLPGLAVGEQFF
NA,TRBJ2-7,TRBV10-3,TGTGCCACGGAGGGAATGCGAAACGAGCAGTACTTC,CATEGMRNEQYF
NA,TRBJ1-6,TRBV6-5,TGTGCCAGCAGTTACCCCGAACTTAATTCACCCCTCCACTTT,CASSYPELNSPLHF
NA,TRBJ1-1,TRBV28,TGTGCCAGCAGAAAGACAGTAGTCACTGAAGCTTTCTTT,CASRKTVVTEAFF
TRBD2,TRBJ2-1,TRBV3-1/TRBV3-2,TGTGCCAGCAGCCAGGGGACTAGCGGGTTTAATGAGCAGTTCTTC,CASSQGTSGFNEQFF
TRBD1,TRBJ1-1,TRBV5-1,TGCGCCAGCAGCCTCGATCCGGGACAGGGATCCACTGAAGCTTTCTTT,CASSLDPGQGSTEAFF
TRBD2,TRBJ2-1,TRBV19,TGTGCCAGTAGTATGGGACTAGCTGACATAGGGGAGCAGTTCTTC,CASSMGLADIGEQFF